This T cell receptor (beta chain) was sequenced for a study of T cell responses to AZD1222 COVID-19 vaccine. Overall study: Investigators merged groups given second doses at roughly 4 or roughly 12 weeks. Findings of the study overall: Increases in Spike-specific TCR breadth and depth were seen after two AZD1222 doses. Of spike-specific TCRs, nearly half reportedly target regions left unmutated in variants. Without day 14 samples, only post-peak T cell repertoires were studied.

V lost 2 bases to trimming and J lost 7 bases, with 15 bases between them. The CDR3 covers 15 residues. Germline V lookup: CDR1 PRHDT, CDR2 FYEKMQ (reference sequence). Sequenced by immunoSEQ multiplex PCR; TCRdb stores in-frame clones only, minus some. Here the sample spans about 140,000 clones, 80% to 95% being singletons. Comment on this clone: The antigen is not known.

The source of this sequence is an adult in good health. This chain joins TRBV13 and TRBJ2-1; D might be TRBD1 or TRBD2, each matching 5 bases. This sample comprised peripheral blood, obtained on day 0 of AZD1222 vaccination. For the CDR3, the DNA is TGTGCCAGCAGCTTATGGGGGACGGTGGGGAATGAGCAGTTCTTC. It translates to CASSLWGTVGNEQFF.